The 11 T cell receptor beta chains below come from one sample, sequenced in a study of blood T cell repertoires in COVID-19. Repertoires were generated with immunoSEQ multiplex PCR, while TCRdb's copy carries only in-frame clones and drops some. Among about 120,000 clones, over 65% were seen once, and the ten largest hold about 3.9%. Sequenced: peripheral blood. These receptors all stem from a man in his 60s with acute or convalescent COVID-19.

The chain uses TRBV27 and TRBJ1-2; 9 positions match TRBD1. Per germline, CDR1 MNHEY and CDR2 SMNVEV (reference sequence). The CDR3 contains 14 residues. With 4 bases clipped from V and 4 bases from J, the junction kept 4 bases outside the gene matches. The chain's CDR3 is CASSSGQGRYGYTF. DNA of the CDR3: TGTGCCAGCAGTTCAGGACAGGGGCGCTATGGCTACACCTTC.

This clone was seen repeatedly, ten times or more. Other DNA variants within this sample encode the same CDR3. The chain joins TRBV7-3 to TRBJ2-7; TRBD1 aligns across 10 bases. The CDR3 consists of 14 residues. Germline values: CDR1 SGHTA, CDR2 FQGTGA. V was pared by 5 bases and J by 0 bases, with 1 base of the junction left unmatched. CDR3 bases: TGTGCCAGCAGCCGGGACAGGGGCTCCTACGAGCAGTACTTC. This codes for CASSRDRGSYEQYF.

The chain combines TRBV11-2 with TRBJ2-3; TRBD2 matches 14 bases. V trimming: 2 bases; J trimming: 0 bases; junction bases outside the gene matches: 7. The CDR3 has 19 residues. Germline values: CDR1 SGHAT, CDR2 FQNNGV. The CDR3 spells CASSLRGLAGGFSTDTQYF. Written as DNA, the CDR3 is TGTGCCAGCAGCTTACGCGGACTAGCGGGAGGTTTTAGCACAGATACGCAGTATTTT.

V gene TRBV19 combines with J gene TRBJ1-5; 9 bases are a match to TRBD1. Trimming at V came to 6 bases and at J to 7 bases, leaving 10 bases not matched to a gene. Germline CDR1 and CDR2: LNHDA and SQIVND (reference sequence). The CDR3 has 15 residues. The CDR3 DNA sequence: TGTGCCAGTAGGTTCACAGGGGGCGCGGGCCAGCCCCAGCATTTT. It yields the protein CASRFTGGAGQPQHF. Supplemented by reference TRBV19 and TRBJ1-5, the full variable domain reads DGGITQSPKYLFRKEGQNVTLSCEQNLNHDAMYWYRQDPGQGLRLIYYSQIVNDFQKGDIAEGYSVSREKKESFPLTVTSAQKNPTAFYLCASRFTGGAGQPQHFGDGTRLSIL.

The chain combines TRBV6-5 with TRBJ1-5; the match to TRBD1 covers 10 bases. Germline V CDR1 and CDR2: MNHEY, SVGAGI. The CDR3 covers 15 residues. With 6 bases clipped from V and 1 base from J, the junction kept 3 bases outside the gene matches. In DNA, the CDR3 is TGTGCCAGCAGCGGGGACAGGGGAAGCAATCAGCCCCAGCATTTT. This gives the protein CASSGDRGSNQPQHF.

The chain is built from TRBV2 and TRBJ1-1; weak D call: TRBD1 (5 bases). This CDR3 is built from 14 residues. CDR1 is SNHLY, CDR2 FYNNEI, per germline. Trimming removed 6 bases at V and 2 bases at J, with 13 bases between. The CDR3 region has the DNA TGTGCCAGCAGCCCAACGACAGCTAACACTGAAGCTTTCTTT. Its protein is CASSPTTANTEAFF.

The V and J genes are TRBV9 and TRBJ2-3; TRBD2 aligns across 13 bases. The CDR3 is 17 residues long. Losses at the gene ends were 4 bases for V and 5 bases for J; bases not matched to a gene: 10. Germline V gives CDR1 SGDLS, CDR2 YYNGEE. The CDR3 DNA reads TGTGCCAGCAGCCCCCGGACTAGCGGGAGTTTCGGAGATACGCAGTATTTT. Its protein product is CASSPRTSGSFGDTQYF.

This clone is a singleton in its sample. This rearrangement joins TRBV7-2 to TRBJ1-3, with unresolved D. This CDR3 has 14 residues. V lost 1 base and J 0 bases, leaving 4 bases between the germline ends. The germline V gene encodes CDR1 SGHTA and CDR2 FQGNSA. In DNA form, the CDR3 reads TGTGCCAGCAGCTTAGGGGCCTCTGGAAACACCATATATTTT. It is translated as CASSLGASGNTIYF. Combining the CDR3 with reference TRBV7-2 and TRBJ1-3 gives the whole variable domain GAGVSQSPSNKVTEKGKDVELRCDPISGHTALYWYRQSLGQGLEFLIYFQGNSAPDKSGLPSDRFSAERTGGSVSTLTIQRTQQEDSAVYLCASSLGASGNTIYFGEGSWLTVV.

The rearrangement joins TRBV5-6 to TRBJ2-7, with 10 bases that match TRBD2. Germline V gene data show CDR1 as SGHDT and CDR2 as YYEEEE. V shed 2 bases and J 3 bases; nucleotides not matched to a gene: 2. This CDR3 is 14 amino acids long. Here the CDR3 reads CASSFGTSVYEQYF. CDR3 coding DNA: TGTGCCAGCAGCTTCGGGACTAGCGTCTACGAGCAGTACTTC. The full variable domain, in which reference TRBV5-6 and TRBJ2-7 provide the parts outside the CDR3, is DAGVTQSPTHLIKTRGQQVTLRCSPKSGHDTVSWYQQALGQGPQFIFQYYEEEERQRGNFPDRFSGHQFPNYSSELNVNALLLGDSALYLCASSFGTSVYEQYFGPGTRLTVT.

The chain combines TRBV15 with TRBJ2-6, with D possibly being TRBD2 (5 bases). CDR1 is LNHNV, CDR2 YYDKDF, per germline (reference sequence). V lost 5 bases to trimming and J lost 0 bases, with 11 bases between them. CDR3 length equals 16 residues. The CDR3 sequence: CATSPLGGSGANVLTF. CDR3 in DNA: TGTGCCACCAGCCCTCTTGGAGGCTCTGGGGCCAACGTCCTGACTTTC. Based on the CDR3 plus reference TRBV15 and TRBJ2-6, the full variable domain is DAMVIQNPRYQVTQFGKPVTLSCSQTLNHNVMYWYQQKSSQAPKLLFHYYDKDFNNEADTPDNFQSRRPNTSFCFLDIRSPGLGDTAMYLCATSPLGGSGANVLTFGAGSRLTVL.

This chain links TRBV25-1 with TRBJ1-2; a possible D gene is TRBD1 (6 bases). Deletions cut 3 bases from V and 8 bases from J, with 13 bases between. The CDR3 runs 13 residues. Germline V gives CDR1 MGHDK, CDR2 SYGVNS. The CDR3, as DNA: TGTGCCAGCAGTGAGGGGGCAGGCTGGGGCTACACCTTC. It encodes CASSEGAGWGYTF.